The clone carrying this TCR beta chain was recorded only once. The data are from a study of shared clonotypes between healthy human individuals. The protocol was immunoSEQ multiplex PCR, while the TCRdb copy is restricted to in-frame clones and leaves out a portion. The sample yields about 1,500,000 clones, around 97% seen once. V was cut by 1 base and J by 2 bases, with 10 bases left in between. This CDR3 contains 15 residues. The germline gives CDR1 SGHAT, CDR2 FQNNGV. The chain uses TRBV11-2 and TRBJ2-3, with a possible D match to TRBD2 (6 bases). This clonotype was sampled from a man between 25 and 39 years old in good health. The sample was naive CD4+ T cells sorted from blood. Regarding subset: CD45RA+ positively selected. This chain's CDR3 is CASSLAGVATDTQYF. The CDR3 DNA reads as TGTGCCAGCAGCTTAGCGGGAGTAGCCACAGATACGCAGTATTTT.